The subject of this entry is one TCR beta chain. Its target is not known. This entry belongs to a study of cytomegalovirus exposure and HLA in healthy donors. Findings and limits, study-wide: Using the classifier, cytomegalovirus status was reportedly diagnosed with high specificity and sensitivity. The authors listed some 150 TCR beta chains as cytomegalovirus-associated.

This CDR3 is 16 amino acids long. CDR1 and CDR2 from the germline V gene are SNHLY and FYNNEI. V shed 3 bases, J shed 0 bases, and the junction held 4 bases outside the gene matches. Profiled with immunoSEQ multiplex PCR; TCRdb holds only in-frame clones, not every one. The sample yields around 61,000 clones, more than 90% seen once. The source of this sequence is a man aged 18 to 30 in good health and CMV-seronegative. The chain combines TRBV2 with TRBJ2-4, with 8 positions matching TRBD2. The sequenced sample was PBMCs. The CDR3 is CASSDVAGTAKNIQYF. The DNA for the CDR3 is TGTGCCAGCAGTGATGTAGCGGGGACAGCCAAAAACATTCAGTACTTC.